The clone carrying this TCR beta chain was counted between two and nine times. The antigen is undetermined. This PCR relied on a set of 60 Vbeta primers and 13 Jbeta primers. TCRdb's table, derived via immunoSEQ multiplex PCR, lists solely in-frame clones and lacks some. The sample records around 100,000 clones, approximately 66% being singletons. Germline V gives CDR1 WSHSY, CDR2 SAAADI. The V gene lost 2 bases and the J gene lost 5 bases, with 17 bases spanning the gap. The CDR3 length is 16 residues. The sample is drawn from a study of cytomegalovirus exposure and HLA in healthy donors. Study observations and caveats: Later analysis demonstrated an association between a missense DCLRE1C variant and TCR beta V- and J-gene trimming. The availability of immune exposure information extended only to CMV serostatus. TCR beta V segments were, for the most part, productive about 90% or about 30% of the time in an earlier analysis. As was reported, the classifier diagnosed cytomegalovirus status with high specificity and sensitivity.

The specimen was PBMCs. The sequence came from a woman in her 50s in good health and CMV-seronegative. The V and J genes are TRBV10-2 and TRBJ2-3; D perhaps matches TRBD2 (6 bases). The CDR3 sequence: CASSEGGGSDLDTQYF. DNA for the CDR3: TGCGCCAGCAGTGAGGGGGGAGGTTCCGACTTAGATACGCAGTATTTT.